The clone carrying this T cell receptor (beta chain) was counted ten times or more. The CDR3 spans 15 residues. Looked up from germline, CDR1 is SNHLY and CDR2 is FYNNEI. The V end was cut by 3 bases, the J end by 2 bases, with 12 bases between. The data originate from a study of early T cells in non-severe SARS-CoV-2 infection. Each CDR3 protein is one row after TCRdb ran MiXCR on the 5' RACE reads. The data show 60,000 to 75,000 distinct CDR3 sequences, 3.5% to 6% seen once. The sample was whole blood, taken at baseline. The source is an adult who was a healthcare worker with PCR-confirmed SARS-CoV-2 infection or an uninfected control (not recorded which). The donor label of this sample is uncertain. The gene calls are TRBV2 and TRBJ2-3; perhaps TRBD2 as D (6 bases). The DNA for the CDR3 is TGTGCCAGCAGTGAGGGGAGGCCCCACACAGATACGCAGTATTTT. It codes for CASSEGRPHTDTQYF.